These 17 T cell receptor beta chains came from one sample sequenced in a study of immune evolution from preneoplasia to lung adenocarcinoma. Some clones are missing from TCRdb's copy, which holds only in-frame ones; the method was immunoSEQ multiplex PCR. The sample yields over 14,000 clones, approximately 80% seen once. Sequencing was done on a sample of FFPE minimally invasive lung adenocarcinoma tissue. These receptors were taken from a person aged 65 to 85 with lung adenocarcinoma.

This sequence joins TRBV5-4 and TRBJ2-3, with D possibly being TRBD2 (5 bases). Trimming removed 0 bases at V and 1 base at J, with 12 bases between. The length of the CDR3 is 16 residues. From germline, CDR1 is SGHNT and CDR2 YYREEE (reference sequence). The chain's CDR3 is CASSLAGWRGTDTQYF. In DNA form, the CDR3 reads TGTGCCAGCAGCTTGGCCGGCTGGCGGGGCACAGATACGCAGTATTTT.

The chain combines TRBV28 with TRBJ1-2; TRBD1 agrees at 10 bases. CDR1 and CDR2 (germline): MDHEN, SYDVKM. Trimming removed 4 bases from V and 4 bases from J; junction bases left unmatched: 6. The CDR3 runs 15 residues. The CDR3 nucleotides are TGTGCCAGCAGTTCGGGACAGGGGCAGGGCTATGGCTACACCTTC. It yields the protein CASSSGQGQGYGYTF.

CDR3 nucleotides: TGTGCCAGCAGCTTACTAGCGGGGGTCACCGGGGAGCTGTTTTTT. Encoded protein: CASSLLAGVTGELFF. The rearrangement joins TRBV11-3 to TRBJ2-2, with 10 nucleotides matching TRBD2. This CDR3 has 15 residues. V dropped 2 bases and J dropped 4; count of bases not matched to a gene: 1. CDR1 and CDR2 from the germline V gene are SGHNT and YENEEA.

The chain carries TRBV7-2 and TRBJ1-1; perhaps TRBD1 as D (5 bases). This CDR3 spans 14 amino acids. The V end was cut by 4 bases, the J end by 1 base, with 10 bases between. CDR1 SGHTA and CDR2 FQGNSA come from the germline V gene. The CDR3 nucleotides read TGTGCCAGCAGCTCCTGGAGGGGGAACACTGAAGCTTTCTTT. Translating gives CASSSWRGNTEAFF.

This chain links TRBV14 with TRBJ2-5; D unresolved. The CDR3 length is 15 residues. The V gene's germline CDR1 is SGHDN and CDR2 FVKESK. Trimming left V 1 base short and J 5 bases short, with 14 bases between. The CDR3 reads CASSQVEPIKETQYF. The CDR3 nucleotides are TGTGCCAGCAGCCAAGTCGAACCCATCAAGGAGACCCAGTACTTC.

The chain combines TRBV18 with TRBJ2-6; D is uncertain. The length of the CDR3 is 15 residues. Deletions cut 3 bases from V and 0 bases from J, with 6 bases between. Germline lookup yields CDR1 KGHSH and CDR2 LQKENI. In DNA form, the CDR3 reads TGTGCCAGCTCACCCGACAACTCTGGGGCCAACGTCCTGACTTTC. It yields the protein CASSPDNSGANVLTF.

This clone came up once. The chain recombines TRBV6-4 with TRBJ1-4; D unresolved. Germline V CDR1 and CDR2: MRHNA, SNTAGT. The CDR3 length is 13 residues. The germline V and J ends were trimmed by 4 bases and 7 bases, with 10 bases remaining between them. In DNA, the CDR3 is TGTGCCAGCAGTGCGACGGCCGGTGAAAAACTGTTTTTT. This codes for CASSATAGEKLFF.

The chain recombines TRBV9 with TRBJ2-2; D perhaps matches TRBD1 (5 bases). With 0 bases removed from V and 4 bases from J, the gap between germline ends came to 10 bases. Germline lookup yields CDR1 SGDLS and CDR2 YYNGEE. This CDR3 contains 15 residues. The DNA of the CDR3 is TGTGCCAGCAGCGTAGGGCAGGGTGCCACCGGGGAGCTGTTTTTT. Residues: CASSVGQGATGELFF.

J is TRBJ2-7 and V is TRBV9; 7 positions agree with TRBD2. CDR1 and CDR2 (germline): SGDLS, YYNGEE. The CDR3 spans 16 residues. V lost 2 bases and J lost 4; bases outside the gene matches: 12. The CDR3: CASSVFWDVLAYEQYF. The CDR3 bases are TGTGCCAGCAGCGTCTTCTGGGATGTACTAGCGTACGAGCAGTACTTC.

This clone turned up a few times. The V and J genes are TRBV28 and TRBJ1-5; D call uncertain. The CDR3 totals 12 residues. The V gene lost 6 bases and the J gene lost 7 bases, with 10 bases spanning the gap. Looked up from germline, CDR1 is MDHEN and CDR2 is SYDVKM. The CDR3 is CASRADGQPQHF. CDR3 DNA sequence: TGTGCCAGCAGAGCAGACGGCCAGCCCCAGCATTTT.

This chain links TRBV10-3 with TRBJ2-1; TRBD2 might be the D (5 bases). Deletions cut 5 bases from V and 7 bases from J, with 9 bases between. Germline V gene lookup returns CDR1 ENHRY and CDR2 SYGVKD. The CDR3 length is 12 residues. Written as DNA, the CDR3 is TGTGCCATCAGTCAAACGGGGAATGAGCAGTTCTTC. Amino acid sequence: CAISQTGNEQFF.

The chain couples TRBV9 to TRBJ2-5; unclear D gene. The CDR3 covers 14 residues. V was pared by 1 base and J by 2 bases, with 9 bases between. Per the germline V gene, CDR1 is SGDLS and CDR2 is YYNGEE. The CDR3 region has the DNA TGTGCCAGCAGCGTAAACGGGCGACAAGAGACCCAGTACTTC. Translated: CASSVNGRQETQYF.

This clone was observed once. This rearrangement joins TRBV7-8 to TRBJ2-5, with 10 bases identical to TRBD1. The CDR3 loop spans 16 amino acids. In germline, CDR1 is SGHVS, CDR2 FQNEAQ. With 4 bases clipped from V and 5 bases from J, the junction kept 10 bases outside the gene matches. In nucleotides, the CDR3 is TGTGCCAGCAGCTACGGACAGGGGGTGTGGTGGGAGACCCAGTACTTC. This sequence encodes CASSYGQGVWWETQYF.

This clone was seen a handful of times. The chain couples TRBV29-1 to TRBJ1-2; possible D gene TRBD1, 6 bases. The germline V and J ends were trimmed by 5 bases and 8 bases, with 24 bases remaining between them. Germline lookup yields CDR1 SQVTM and CDR2 ANQGSEA. The CDR3 is 15 residues long. CDR3 residues: CSVQDGRGGSRGYTF. CDR3 in DNA: TGCAGCGTTCAGGACGGGAGAGGGGGGAGCCGCGGCTACACCTTC.

In this sample, this clone turned up once. The gene calls are TRBV6-5 and TRBJ2-4; D is possibly TRBD1 or TRBD2 (6 bases each). The CDR3 covers 12 residues. The germline CDR1 and CDR2 sequences are MNHEY and SVGAGI. Trimming took 5 bases from V and 8 from J, leaving 10 bases between them. In nucleotides, the CDR3 is TGTGCCAGCAGTGATAGGGGGGACATTCAGTACTTC. This translates into CASSDRGDIQYF.

This rearrangement joins TRBV19 to TRBJ1-6, with a weak D call TRBD1 (6 bases). CDR1 is LNHDA, CDR2 SQIVND, per germline (reference sequence). V dropped 4 bases and J dropped 5 bases, with 12 bases sitting between them. The CDR3 consists of 15 residues. The CDR3, as DNA: TGTGCCAGTAGTAGCAGGGGTCCCCATAATTCACCCCTCCACTTT. It codes for CASSSRGPHNSPLHF.

Concerning this clone: Other nucleotide sequences from this sample produce the same CDR3. V usage is TRBV7-8 and J usage is TRBJ2-7; possibly TRBD2 for D (5 bases). The V gene lost 0 bases and the J gene lost 7 bases, with 7 bases spanning the gap. CDR3 size: 12 residues. The germline gives CDR1 SGHVS, CDR2 FQNEAQ. The CDR3 region has the DNA TGTGCCAGCAGCTTAGCGGGCGGGGAGCAGTACTTC. It specifies CASSLAGGEQYF.